What follows are 24 T cell receptor beta chains derived from one specimen sequenced in a study of OX40 agonist ivuxolimab in advanced cancers. Sequencing was performed with immunoSEQ multiplex PCR; in TCRdb, only in-frame clones are kept and a portion is missing. In the table there are approximately 30,000 clones, around four fifths of which are singletons. The sample was CD4+ or CD8+ T cells sorted from blood, taken in a trial of the OX40 agonist ivuxolimab. These receptor sequences come from an adult with an advanced solid tumor such as melanoma, head and neck, liver or kidney cancer.

This chain links TRBV27 with TRBJ1-2; D gene unclear. In germline, CDR1 is MNHEY, CDR2 SMNVEV (reference sequence). Deletions cut 5 bases from V and 1 base from J, with 8 bases between. This CDR3 has 13 residues. The CDR3 DNA reads as TGTGCCAGCAGTCCAGGAATTAACTATGGCTACACCTTC. Its translation is CASSPGINYGYTF.

The chain is built from TRBV19 and TRBJ2-5; TRBD2 is a possible D gene (6 bases). Germline V CDR1 and CDR2: LNHDA, SQIVND (reference sequence). The CDR3 has 14 residues. V shed 5 bases and J shed 4 bases, with 14 bases lying between them. CDR3 sequence reads: CASSPLGGRETQYF. The CDR3 DNA reads as TGTGCCAGTAGTCCTTTGGGGGGTCGAGAGACCCAGTACTTC.

The rearrangement joins TRBV30 to TRBJ2-7; 12 nucleotides align to TRBD1. In germline, CDR1 is GTSNPN, CDR2 SVGIG (reference sequence). V trimming: 0 bases; J trimming: 4 bases; junction bases outside the gene matches: 4. This CDR3 has 15 residues. CDR3 in amino acids: CAWSVGTGGSYEQYF. DNA for the CDR3: TGTGCCTGGAGTGTTGGGACAGGGGGCTCATACGAGCAGTACTTC. Full variable domain (remainder filled in from reference TRBV30 and TRBJ2-7): SQTIHQWPATLVQPVGSPLSLECTVEGTSNPNLYWYRQAAGRGLQLLFYSVGIGQISSEVPQNLSASRPQDRQFILSSKKLLLSDSGFYLCAWSVGTGGSYEQYFGPGTRLTVT.

The V and J genes are TRBV2 and TRBJ2-1, with TRBD2 identical over 9 bases. The germline gives CDR1 SNHLY, CDR2 FYNNEI. V trimming: 7 bases; J trimming: 6 bases; junction bases outside the gene matches: 4. The length of the CDR3 is 13 residues. CDR3 bases: TGTGCCAGCATCGGACTAGCGTCCAATGAGCAGTTCTTC. Residues: CASIGLASNEQFF.

V gene TRBV5-1 combines with J gene TRBJ2-1; D might be TRBD1 (6 bases). Germline V gene sequence: CDR1 SGHRS, CDR2 YFSETQ. V shed 0 bases and J shed 2 bases, with 9 bases lying between them. This CDR3 has 15 residues. CDR3 sequence (DNA): TGCGCCAGCAGCTTGGTTCAGGGGACCTACAATGAGCAGTTCTTC. It is translated as CASSLVQGTYNEQFF.

DNA for the CDR3: TGCGCCAGCAGTGGGTCGACTAGCTCGATTATGGCTACGCAGTATTTT. Translated: CASSGSTSSIMATQYF. V usage is TRBV10-2 and J usage is TRBJ2-3, with 7 bases matching TRBD2. Per germline, CDR1 WSHSY and CDR2 SAAADI. The V gene end was trimmed by 4 bases and the J gene end by 8 bases; junction bases not matched to a gene: 15. The CDR3 consists of 16 residues.

The chain links TRBV28 to TRBJ2-7; possibly TRBD1 for D (5 bases). V was clipped by 5 bases and J by 2 bases, with 13 bases between them. Germline values: CDR1 MDHEN, CDR2 SYDVKM. The CDR3 is 14 residues long. The CDR3 protein is CASSPPDTTYEQYF. Written as DNA, the CDR3 is TGTGCCAGCAGTCCCCCGGACACCACCTACGAGCAGTACTTC.

The V call is TRBV21-1, the J call TRBJ2-2; TRBD2 is taken as the D call from the table, unchecked against the DNA. TRBV21-1 is flagged as a pseudogene. The CDR3 totals 17 residues. CDR3 sequence: CASTTTAGLGPTGELFF. The CDR3 DNA sequence: TGTGCCAGCACCACAACGGCGGGACTAGGGCCCACCGGGGAGCTGTTTTTT.

CDR3 sequence (DNA): TGTGCCAGCAGCTTCCGGGACAGGGGGAGCACAGATACGCAGTATTTT. Translating gives CASSFRDRGSTDTQYF. The chain uses TRBV11-2 and TRBJ2-3; 11 bases are a match to TRBD1. The V gene end was trimmed by 3 bases and the J gene end by 0 bases; junction bases not matched to a gene: 2. This CDR3 contains 16 residues. Germline V gives CDR1 SGHAT, CDR2 FQNNGV.

The chain employs TRBV28 and TRBJ2-7; 11 bases agree with TRBD1. CDR1 is MDHEN and CDR2 is SYDVKM in the germline V gene. Trimming took 6 bases from V and 2 from J; bases not matched to a gene: 0. This CDR3 region has 13 residues. CDR3 bases: TGTGCCAGCAGGGGACAGGGGGCCTACGAGCAGTACTTC. This sequence encodes CASRGQGAYEQYF.

The chain joins TRBV7-6 to TRBJ2-3, with TRBD1 matching over 8 bases. From germline, CDR1 is SGHVS and CDR2 FNYEAQ. V shed 4 bases and J 2 bases; nucleotides not matched to a gene: 2. The CDR3 has 14 amino acids. CDR3 sequence (DNA): TGTGCCAGCAGCTGGACAGGGTACACAGATACGCAGTATTTT. It codes for CASSWTGYTDTQYF. Together with reference TRBV7-6 and TRBJ2-3, the CDR3 gives the full variable domain: GAGVSQSPRYKVTKRGQDVALRCDPISGHVSLYWYRQALGQGPEFLTYFNYEAQQDKSGLPNDRFSAERPEGSISTLTIQRTEQRDSAMYRCASSWTGYTDTQYFGPGTRLTVL.

This clone was detected only once. This rearrangement joins TRBV18 to TRBJ2-7, with 9 bases fitting TRBD1. Germline CDR1 reads KGHSH; CDR2 reads LQKENI. V gave up 3 bases and J gave up 4 bases; unmatched junction bases: 10. The CDR3 consists of 16 residues. The CDR3 is CASSPTPGTGPYEQYF. The CDR3 DNA reads as TGTGCCAGCTCACCCACCCCCGGGACAGGGCCTTACGAGCAGTACTTC. Complete variable domain (other parts from reference TRBV18 and TRBJ2-7): NAGVMQNPRHLVRRRGQEARLRCSPMKGHSHVYWYRQLPEEGLKFMVYLQKENIIDESGMPKERFSAEFPKEGPSILRIQQVVRGDSAAYFCASSPTPGTGPYEQYFGPGTRLTVT.

CDR3 nucleotides: TGTGCCAGCAGTGAGGCTACTGGGGAAAAACTGTTTTTT. As protein: CASSEATGEKLFF. The chain has TRBV2 and TRBJ1-4, with D uncertain. The CDR3 is made up of 13 amino acids. V was clipped by 3 bases and J by 8 bases, with 10 bases between them. CDR1 is SNHLY, CDR2 FYNNEI, per germline.

This chain links TRBV11-3 with TRBJ2-2; 11 positions agree with TRBD2. With V trimmed by 5 bases and J by 1 base, 6 bases remained unmatched. This CDR3 is 17 amino acids long. CDR1 SGHNT and CDR2 YENEEA come from the germline V gene. CDR3 in amino acids: CASSTRTSGQNTGELFF. The CDR3 DNA follows: TGTGCCAGCAGCACCCGGACTAGCGGGCAGAACACCGGGGAGCTGTTTTTT.

This chain uses TRBV7-9 with TRBJ2-7; D not resolved. CDR1 is SEHNR, CDR2 FQNEAQ, per germline (reference sequence). The germline V and J ends were trimmed by 5 bases and 4 bases, with 9 bases remaining between them. The CDR3 contains 12 residues. CDR3 amino acids: CASSPPYYEQYF. The CDR3, as DNA: TGTGCCAGCAGCCCCCCCTATTACGAGCAGTACTTC.

The chain employs TRBV27 and TRBJ2-2, with D uncertain. The CDR3 has 15 residues. The germline V gene has CDR1 MNHEY and CDR2 SMNVEV (reference sequence). Deletions cut 3 bases from V and 0 bases from J, with 8 bases between. The CDR3 DNA is TGTGCCAGCAGTTTCGGTATTTCGAACACCGGGGAGCTGTTTTTT. Protein: CASSFGISNTGELFF.

This clone was observed once. V and J are TRBV7-9 and TRBJ2-5; D is ambiguous. The J call is doubtful: the DNA matches TRBJ2-7 better. The length of the CDR3 is 12 residues. Germline V gene lookup returns CDR1 SEHNR and CDR2 FQNEAQ (reference sequence). CDR3 residues: CASSPPYYEQYF. CDR3 in DNA: TGTGCCAGCAGCCCCCCCTATTACGAGCAGTACTTC.

This clone appeared once. This chain connects TRBV30 to TRBJ1-5; 9 bases fit TRBD1. The V and J ends lost 3 bases and 3 bases, in that order; junction bases with no gene match: 6. Per germline, CDR1 GTSNPN and CDR2 SVGIG (reference sequence). There are 15 residues in the CDR3. Here the CDR3 reads CAWSGGTGPNQPQHF. Here the CDR3 DNA reads TGTGCCTGGAGCGGGGGGACAGGGCCCAATCAGCCCCAGCATTTT. Full variable domain (missing parts from reference TRBV30 and TRBJ1-5): SQTIHQWPATLVQPVGSPLSLECTVEGTSNPNLYWYRQAAGRGLQLLFYSVGIGQISSEVPQNLSASRPQDRQFILSSKKLLLSDSGFYLCAWSGGTGPNQPQHFGDGTRLSIL.

In its sample, this clone was seen a few times. The chain couples TRBV28 to TRBJ1-2; D perhaps matches TRBD1 (6 bases). The CDR3 consists of 14 residues. Germline CDR1 is MDHEN and CDR2 is SYDVKM. V lost 7 bases to trimming and J lost 5 bases, with 17 bases between them. DNA of the CDR3: TGTGCCAGCAAACCAGAGGGACACTTATATGGCTACACCTTC. Encoded protein: CASKPEGHLYGYTF.

V gene TRBV29-1 combines with J gene TRBJ1-1, with D possibly being TRBD1 (5 bases). The length of the CDR3 is 12 residues. Germline values: CDR1 SQVTM, CDR2 ANQGSEA. V was pared by 3 bases and J by 4 bases, with 9 bases between. CDR3 protein: CSVDRGSTEAFF. Here the CDR3 DNA reads TGCAGCGTTGATAGGGGCAGCACTGAAGCTTTCTTT.

This clone was seen just once. The chain recombines TRBV6-5 with TRBJ1-2, with 7 nucleotides matching TRBD1. The germline CDR1 and CDR2 sequences are MNHEY and SVGAGI. The junction had 7 bases not matched to a gene; V was cut back by 6 bases and J by 3 bases. This CDR3 is 14 amino acids long. The CDR3 is CASRTGLRDYGYTF. The DNA of the CDR3 is TGTGCCAGCAGGACAGGGTTGAGGGACTATGGCTACACCTTC.

The chain recombines TRBV4-3 with TRBJ2-5; 12 bases line up with TRBD2. The CDR3 runs 16 residues. Per germline, CDR1 LGHNA and CDR2 YSLEER. V lost 3 bases to trimming and J lost 5 bases; unmatched junction nucleotides: 7. The CDR3 bases are TGCGCCAGCAGCCAGAAAACCGGGACTAGCGGGGAGACCCAGTACTTC. Translation gives CASSQKTGTSGETQYF.

The chain is built from TRBV7-2 and TRBJ2-5, with D uncertain. TRBJ2-7 explains the end of the DNA better; the J call may be wrong. CDR1 is SGHTA, CDR2 FQGNSA, per germline. CDR3 length: 13 residues. The CDR3 DNA follows: TGTGCCAGCAGTACGGCACAATCCTACGAGCAGTACTTC. Its translation is CASSTAQSYEQYF.

V is TRBV27 and J is TRBJ2-7, with D perhaps matching TRBD1 (5 bases). The CDR3 loop spans 13 amino acids. Per germline, CDR1 MNHEY and CDR2 SMNVEV (reference sequence). V was pared by 5 bases and J by 9 bases, with 17 bases between. CDR3 amino acids: CASSPGHPLGQYF. DNA of the CDR3: TGTGCCAGCAGTCCTGGACACCCGCTTGGGCAGTACTTC.